This TCR beta chain was identified during a study of monozygotic twins with inflammatory bowel disease (dated by TCRdb to the late 2010s). Background on the whole study: A total of 28 monozygotic twin pairs were included in the full study, comprising nine German pairs (four IBD-concordant, five IBD-discordant) and 19 IBD-discordant Danish pairs. Each individual had, on average, about 151 000 unique TCRalpha sequences and 181 000 unique TCRbeta sequences available for analysis. The search for disease-associated traits relied mainly on comparing, within discordant pairs, IBD patients with their genetically identical healthy co-twins.

The library was produced with 5' RACE. Preparation of each TCR library used about 4,000 ng of total RNA. For each sample, cDNA synthesis with SMARTScribe reverse transcriptase was split into eight separate reactions. During cDNA synthesis, unique molecular identifiers containing a 6-nucleotide sample barcode were introduced by template switching. Two nested PCRs of 16 and 9 cycles amplified the TCRalpha and TCRbeta cDNA, and bead purification followed each PCR. Before amplification, the cDNA was treated with uracil DNA-glycosylase and purified using the QIAquick PCR purification kit. In the second PCR, Illumina TruSeq-compatible adapters and sample-specific barcodes were added. Library quality and concentration were assessed using TapeStation and Qubit, and roughly 5 ng of each library was pooled. Pooled libraries were sequenced on an Illumina HiSeq2500 single-index Rapid Run with 2 x 100 bp reads and custom sequencing primers. In the original analysis: UMI-based consensus assembly with MiGEC version 1.2.6 was used to correct PCR and sequencing errors. V(D)J alignment, clonotype assembly and CDR3 extraction were performed with MiXCR version 2.1.1. To normalise gene usage, clonotype sharing and MAIT/NKT TCR abundance, the analysis used the top 1000, 10 000 and 20 000 clonotypes per sample. Diversity was computed as the inverse Simpson index with the vegan R package after downsampling to 27 000 UMIs. Paired Mann-Whitney U tests on discordant twin pairs were used, with Benjamini-Hochberg multiple-testing correction. TCRdb reprocessed the reads into one record per CDR3 protein sequence, lacking DNA. The V and J calls here are based on TCRdb, not the publication. The record for this sample contains around 450,000 distinct CDR3 sequences. Around 2.4% of the sample is in the top ten clones.

On this clonotype: This receptor's antigen is unknown.

A roughly 2.7 ml peripheral blood sample was drawn into PAXgene tubes per donor and stored at -80°C. Without any T cell sorting, total RNA was extracted from whole blood using the PAXgene blood miRNA kit on an automated QIAcube. Deep TCRalpha and TCRbeta repertoire profiling with unique molecular barcoding was performed on peripheral blood of monozygotic twin pairs concordant or discordant for inflammatory bowel disease. Smoking habits were recorded for all twin pairs, with individuals classified as current, former or never smokers. What the study reported, not specific to this receptor: Fewer clonotypes were shared with other individuals by IBD patients than by healthy twins, most markedly in patients showing signs of disease activity. Background noise and inter-individual variability may have been introduced into the repertoires by the differing immunosuppressive treatments among patients. No single strong signal or clonotype linked to IBD turned up in the results, so the idea that one exists was not supported. Distinction between different T cell subtypes could not be achieved in the analysis. Repertoire similarity did not differ between concordant and discordant twins, which could be due to limited statistical power. A decrease in TCRbeta repertoire diversity, as measured by inverse Simpson index, was observed in IBD patients compared with their healthy co-twins.

Material: blood. The receptor was isolated from a human donor with ulcerative colitis or Crohn's disease, or a healthy co-twin of an affected twin (not recorded which).

The CDR3 sequence is CASRHSSNQPQHF. Rearrangement joined TRBV6-1 to TRBJ1-5. The germline V gene supplies CDR1 MNHNS and CDR2 SASEGT. The CDR3 starts with the cysteine, ends with the phenylalanine, and has 13 residues. No DNA is given.